One and the same sample provided the 29 T cell receptor beta chains below, sequenced in a study of T cell responses to AZD1222 COVID-19 vaccine. Some clones are missing from TCRdb's copy, which holds only in-frame ones; the method was immunoSEQ multiplex PCR. The sample yields under 150,000 clones, around 89% seen once. Sequencing used peripheral blood, obtained 28 days after the second AZD1222 dose. The receptors here all came from an adult who received the AZD1222 COVID-19 vaccine.

The chain links TRBV7-2 to TRBJ1-4; D unclear. This CDR3 contains 14 residues. CDR1 is SGHTA and CDR2 is FQGNSA in the germline V gene. V was shortened by 6 bases and J by 6 bases, with 14 bases between the two germline ends. The CDR3 here is CASRPSSHDEKLFF. The DNA for the CDR3 is TGTGCCAGCAGACCGTCGTCCCATGATGAAAAACTGTTTTTT. Filled out from reference TRBV7-2 and TRBJ1-4, the complete variable domain reads GAGVSQSPSNKVTEKGKDVELRCDPISGHTALYWYRQSLGQGLEFLIYFQGNSAPDKSGLPSDRFSAERTGGSVSTLTIQRTQQEDSAVYLCASRPSSHDEKLFFGSGTQLSVL.

This rearrangement joins TRBV7-3 to TRBJ2-5; D uncertain. CDR1 SGHTA and CDR2 FQGTGA come from the germline V gene. The CDR3 is made up of 14 amino acids. V dropped 3 bases and J dropped 5 bases, with 13 bases sitting between them. This CDR3 reads CASSLGAAPETQYF. As DNA, the CDR3 is TGTGCCAGCAGCTTGGGTGCGGCCCCGGAGACCCAGTACTTC.

The rearrangement joins TRBV7-3 to TRBJ1-1; a possible D gene is TRBD1 (5 bases). Trimming stripped 3 bases from V and 1 base from J, with 12 bases between. CDR3 size: 15 residues. Germline CDR1 is SGHTA and CDR2 is FQGTGA. The CDR3 sequence is CASSLGLGPNTEAFF. Here the CDR3 DNA reads TGTGCCAGCAGCTTGGGGTTGGGGCCGAACACTGAAGCTTTCTTT.

The chain is built from TRBV11-1 and TRBJ1-5; D ambiguous. This CDR3 is built from 14 residues. CDR1 and CDR2 from the germline V gene are SGHAT and FQDESV (reference sequence). Deletions cut 5 bases from V and 2 bases from J, with 10 bases between. CDR3 coding DNA: TGTGCCAGCAGCCAGGAGTCGGGCAATCAGCCCCAGCATTTT. It yields the protein CASSQESGNQPQHF.

The sample holds a few counts of this clone. The CDR3 region is CASSFLRTGQETQYF. The CDR3 nucleotides are TGTGCCAGTAGTTTCCTCAGGACAGGTCAAGAGACCCAGTACTTC. The rearrangement joins TRBV19 to TRBJ2-5; 7 nucleotides line up with TRBD1. The CDR3 covers 15 residues. The germline gives CDR1 LNHDA, CDR2 SQIVND (reference sequence). Trimming cost V 5 bases and J 2 bases; bases outside gene matches: 8.

This sequence joins TRBV7-2 and TRBJ1-5; possibly TRBD1 for D (5 bases). Trimming took 1 base from V and 5 from J, leaving 12 bases between them. The germline CDR1 and CDR2 sequences are SGHTA and FQGNSA. The CDR3 spans 15 residues. CDR3 nucleotide sequence: TGTGCCAGCAGCTTAGGGGGTAGGGGCTATCAGCCCCAGCATTTT. This encodes CASSLGGRGYQPQHF.

The V and J genes are TRBV2 and TRBJ2-1, with 13 bases matching TRBD2. The CDR3 consists of 14 residues. V trimming: 6 bases; J trimming: 6 bases; junction bases outside the gene matches: 2. Germline V gene lookup returns CDR1 SNHLY and CDR2 FYNNEI. The CDR3 DNA sequence: TGTGCCAGCAGGACTAGCGGGAGGTTCAATGAGCAGTTCTTC. It specifies CASRTSGRFNEQFF.

The chain employs TRBV5-1 and TRBJ1-5; TRBD1 agrees at 7 bases. J lost 5 bases, V lost 0 bases, and 5 bases had no gene match. CDR1 SGHRS and CDR2 YFSETQ come from the germline V gene. The CDR3 runs 15 residues. This chain's CDR3 is CASSLAAGGDQPQHF. The CDR3 DNA reads TGCGCCAGCAGCTTGGCGGCAGGGGGGGATCAGCCCCAGCATTTT.

This chain connects TRBV20-1 to TRBJ1-6; no clear D. This CDR3 has 17 residues. Germline lookup yields CDR1 DFQATT and CDR2 SNEGSKA (reference sequence). V was cut by 3 bases and J by 0 bases, with 15 bases left in between. CDR3 protein: CSASPLGSSSYNSPLHF. In DNA form, the CDR3 reads TGCAGTGCTAGTCCCCTGGGCAGTAGCTCCTATAATTCACCCCTCCACTTT.

This chain joins TRBV2 and TRBJ1-6, with D unresolved. The CDR3 runs to 14 residues. Germline V CDR1 and CDR2: SNHLY, FYNNEI. V lost 6 bases to trimming and J lost 8 bases, with 14 bases between them. The CDR3 region is CASRAGGWYSPLHF. CDR3 DNA sequence: TGTGCCAGCAGGGCCGGAGGTTGGTATTCACCCCTCCACTTT.

The rearrangement joins TRBV5-4 to TRBJ1-2; D possibly corresponds to TRBD1 (5 bases). This CDR3 contains 15 residues. Trimming took off 1 base at V and 4 bases at J, with 14 bases between the two ends. Per the germline V gene, CDR1 is SGHNT and CDR2 is YYREEE (reference sequence). The CDR3 region has the DNA TGTGCCAGCAGCTTGCGGGGCGGCCTTGTCTATGGCTACACCTTC. Translation: CASSLRGGLVYGYTF. Drawing the rest from reference TRBV5-4 and TRBJ1-2, the complete variable domain is ETGVTQSPTHLIKTRGQQVTLRCSSQSGHNTVSWYQQALGQGPQFIFQYYREEENGRGNFPPRFSGLQFPNYSSELNVNALELDDSALYLCASSLRGGLVYGYTFGSGTRLTVV.

This clone was counted once. The chain carries TRBV12-5 and TRBJ1-1; D is perhaps TRBD1 (6 bases). There are 13 residues in the CDR3. Germline CDR1 reads LGHNT; CDR2 reads FRNRAP. The germline V and J ends were trimmed by 7 bases and 4 bases, with 13 bases remaining between them. The CDR3 DNA follows: TGTGCTAGTGCCCCACAGGGAGCCACTGAAGCTTTCTTT. This gives the protein CASAPQGATEAFF.

This clone was observed once. J is TRBJ1-4 and V is TRBV2; D gene ambiguous. CDR3 length equals 15 residues. CDR1 and CDR2 (germline): SNHLY, FYNNEI. The germline V and J ends were trimmed by 5 bases and 7 bases, with 17 bases remaining between them. CDR3 sequence reads: CASSPQRPASEKLFF. As DNA, the CDR3 is TGTGCCAGCAGTCCCCAAAGGCCCGCTAGTGAAAAACTGTTTTTT.

This clone has just a few counts. The J gene is TRBJ2-2, the V gene TRBV7-9, with TRBD2 as a possible D gene (6 bases). This CDR3 is built from 16 residues. CDR1 SEHNR and CDR2 FQNEAQ come from the germline V gene (reference sequence). Deletions cut 2 bases from V and 0 bases from J, with 10 bases between. The CDR3 sequence: CASSLFGGSNTGELFF. DNA of the CDR3: TGTGCCAGCAGCTTATTTGGGGGGTCGAACACCGGGGAGCTGTTTTTT.

The chain joins TRBV18 to TRBJ1-1; D is perhaps TRBD1 (6 bases). CDR3 size: 13 residues. Germline V gene data show CDR1 as KGHSH and CDR2 as LQKENI. The V end was cut by 6 bases, the J end by 6 bases, with 14 bases between. The CDR3: CASSPRGLAEAFF. The CDR3, as DNA: TGTGCCAGCTCCCCTCGGGGGCTTGCTGAAGCTTTCTTT.

V usage is TRBV7-2 and J usage is TRBJ2-7; no firm D call. Per the germline V gene, CDR1 is SGHTA and CDR2 is FQGNSA. The CDR3 sequence is 13 residues long. V was cut by 5 bases and J by 7 bases, with 15 bases left in between. The CDR3 region has the DNA TGTGCCAGCAGCCCCGGTAGGGTCAGAGAGCAGTACTTC. Residues: CASSPGRVREQYF.

The V gene is TRBV6-5, the J gene TRBJ1-1; no clear D gene. Looked up from germline, CDR1 is MNHEY and CDR2 is SVGAGI. Trimming shortened V by 4 bases and J by 3 bases, and 12 bases separated the two germline ends. The CDR3 consists of 14 residues. The CDR3 region is CASSLLARDTEAFF. DNA of the CDR3: TGTGCCAGCAGTTTACTCGCTAGGGACACTGAAGCTTTCTTT.

This clone was recorded once. This sequence joins TRBV2 and TRBJ1-5; D is unresolved. Germline assignment: CDR1 SNHLY and CDR2 FYNNEI. This CDR3 region has 13 residues. Trimming pared 7 bases from V and 3 bases from J, leaving 10 bases between. The chain's CDR3 is CASTSIPNQPQHF. The DNA for the CDR3 is TGTGCCAGCACGTCCATTCCCAATCAGCCCCAGCATTTT.

The chain uses TRBV4-2 and TRBJ1-3; D perhaps matches TRBD1 (5 bases). Per the germline V gene, CDR1 is LGHNA and CDR2 is YNFKEQ. The CDR3 covers 15 residues. Trimming took off 0 bases at V and 4 bases at J, with 10 bases between the two ends. As DNA, the CDR3 is TGTGCCAGCAGCCAAGATCGGGGGTCGGGAAACACCATATATTTT. Its protein is CASSQDRGSGNTIYF.

The V call is TRBV9, the J call TRBJ1-5; TRBD1 matches at 7 bases. The CDR3 sequence is 15 residues long. The junction had 3 bases not matched to a gene; V was cut back by 3 bases and J by 0 bases. The germline gives CDR1 SGDLS, CDR2 YYNGEE. The CDR3 DNA follows: TGTGCCAGCAGCGGACAGGGTGATAGCAATCAGCCCCAGCATTTT. Amino acid sequence: CASSGQGDSNQPQHF.

This clone was seen more than once but under ten times. DNA for the CDR3: TGTGCCAGTAGCCTCGGGACAGGGACAGATACGCAGTATTTT. This translates into CASSLGTGTDTQYF. This chain links TRBV7-8 with TRBJ2-3; TRBD1 matches at 9 bases. J lost 3 bases, V lost 9 bases, and 7 bases had no gene match. Germline V gene lookup returns CDR1 SGHVS and CDR2 FQNEAQ. The CDR3 length is 14 residues. Complete variable domain (other parts from reference TRBV7-8 and TRBJ2-3): GAGVSQSPRYKVAKRGQDVALRCDPISGHVSLFWYQQALGQGPEFLTYFQNEAQLDKSGLPSDRFFAERPEGSVSTLKIQRTQQEDSAVYLCASSLGTGTDTQYFGPGTRLTVL.

The rearrangement uses TRBV12-3 or TRBV12-4 and TRBJ1-4; D call uncertain. The CDR3 length is 12 residues. Trimming cost V 3 bases and J 6 bases, with 5 bases left between them. The CDR3 loop reads CASSFADEKLFF. Here the CDR3 DNA reads TGTGCCAGCAGTTTTGCCGATGAAAAACTGTTTTTT.

This clone was recorded once. This rearrangement joins TRBV6-6 to TRBJ2-7; D gene uncertain. Trimming shortened V by 0 bases and J by 2 bases, and 11 bases separated the two germline ends. CDR1 is MNHNY, CDR2 SVGAGI, per germline (reference sequence). The CDR3 runs 15 residues. CDR3 sequence: CASSYSVAGPYEQYF. Here the CDR3 DNA reads TGTGCCAGCAGTTACTCGGTGGCAGGTCCCTACGAGCAGTACTTC.

On this clone: Different DNA sequences within this sample yield the same CDR3. The genes are TRBV19 and TRBJ1-1, with D unresolved. The CDR3 is 13 amino acids. Deletions cut 1 base from V and 1 base from J, with 4 bases between. Looked up from germline, CDR1 is LNHDA and CDR2 is SQIVND (reference sequence). This chain's CDR3 is CASSIVPNTEAFF. Here the CDR3 DNA reads TGTGCCAGTAGTATAGTACCGAACACTGAAGCTTTCTTT.

The chain uses TRBV5-1 and TRBJ2-2; D not resolved. CDR1 is SGHRS, CDR2 YFSETQ, per germline. The CDR3 consists of 14 residues. V lost 0 bases to trimming and J lost 3 bases, with 6 bases between them. The CDR3 sequence: CASSLGQHTGELFF. The DNA of the CDR3 is TGCGCCAGCAGCTTGGGGCAGCACACCGGGGAGCTGTTTTTT.

J is TRBJ2-2 and V is TRBV7-9; D not certain. The CDR3 covers 12 residues. Germline V gene lookup returns CDR1 SEHNR and CDR2 FQNEAQ (reference sequence). Between the trimmed V and J ends, which lost 2 bases and 6 bases, there was a span of 4 bases. The CDR3 region is CASSLFPGELFF. In nucleotides, the CDR3 is TGTGCCAGCAGCTTATTCCCCGGGGAGCTGTTTTTT.

This chain uses TRBV2 with TRBJ1-6; D may be TRBD1 (6 bases). The germline gives CDR1 SNHLY, CDR2 FYNNEI. V lost 8 bases and J 5 bases, leaving 16 bases between the germline ends. This CDR3 comprises 15 residues. The CDR3 loop reads CASSFGTHDNSPLHF. As DNA, the CDR3 is TGTGCCAGCTCTTTCGGGACACACGATAATTCACCCCTCCACTTT.

The V and J genes are TRBV5-5 and TRBJ2-7; 7 bases are shared with TRBD1. The ends lost 4 bases at V and 6 bases at J; junction bases unmatched: 10. CDR1 is SGHKS, CDR2 YYEKEE, per germline (reference sequence). The CDR3 has 14 residues. CDR3 nucleotide sequence: TGTGCCAGCAGCCCCGCTAATACAGGGGTCGAGCAGTACTTC. It encodes CASSPANTGVEQYF.

The gene calls are TRBV3-1 (or the pseudogene TRBV3-2) and TRBJ1-1; 7 bases agree with TRBD1. The CDR3 spans 15 residues. The germline V gene has CDR1 LGHDT and CDR2 YNNKEL (reference sequence). V gave up 3 bases and J gave up 4 bases; unmatched junction bases: 8. CDR3 amino acids: CASSQRGAGGTEAFF. CDR3 DNA sequence: TGTGCCAGCAGCCAGCGGGGGGCAGGGGGCACTGAAGCTTTCTTT.